Below, 30 T cell receptor beta chains from the same sample are listed, as sequenced in a study of T cell repertoires in cytomegalovirus infection. TCRdb fed the reads into MiXCR, producing one record per CDR3 protein. This sample has about 770,000 distinct CDR3 sequences, with 25% to 30% found just once. For these receptors, no antigen is known. The specimen was cultured CD8+ T cells from PBMCs, collected from culture after CMV antigen stimulation. These receptors were taken from a human donor in good health (CMV status not recorded). Some clones in this sample may be carry-over from other donors' samples.

This clonotype occurred a few times. The chain uses TRBV6-4 and TRBJ2-1, with 8 bases identical to TRBD2. CDR1 MRHNA and CDR2 SNTAGT come from the germline V gene. Trimming cost V 10 bases and J 10 bases; bases outside gene matches: 18. CDR3 length: 15 amino acids. The CDR3 spells CATALSGGLRREQFF. The CDR3 coding sequence is TGTGCCACCGCATTAAGCGGGGGCCTACGGAGGGAGCAGTTCTTC.

This clonotype occurred a few times. The V and J genes are TRBV12-3 or TRBV12-4 and TRBJ1-4, with D possibly being TRBD1 (5 bases). There are 14 residues in the CDR3. The V end was cut by 1 base, the J end by 4 bases, with 7 bases between. The CDR3, as DNA: TGTGCCAGCAGTTTAGGGACACATAATGAAAAACTGTTTTTT. This codes for CASSLGTHNEKLFF.

About this clonotype itself: A much larger clone differs by one base, so this may be a read error. The J gene is TRBJ2-3, the V gene TRBV4-2; D remains ambiguous. Germline V gene lookup returns CDR1 LGHNA and CDR2 YNFKEQ. The CDR3 totals 15 residues. The CDR3 sequence is CANSQDQLGTDTQYF. CDR3 bases: TGTGCCAACAGCCAAGATCAGCTAGGTACAGATACGCAGTATTTT.

This clonotype was counted only a few times. This chain uses TRBV5-6 with TRBJ2-4; 11 nucleotides align to TRBD1. CDR1 SGHDT and CDR2 YYEEEE come from the germline V gene. Trimming at V came to 2 bases and at J to 7 bases, leaving 5 bases not matched to a gene. This CDR3 has 15 residues. CDR3 DNA: TGTGCCAGCAGCTTTGGGACAGGGGGTTCGAACATTCAGTACTTC. The encoded protein is CASSFGTGGSNIQYF.

The chain recombines TRBV19 with TRBJ1-5; D possibly corresponds to TRBD1 (5 bases). This CDR3 contains 14 residues. V lost 2 bases and J 5 bases, leaving 10 bases between the germline ends. Germline V CDR1 and CDR2: LNHDA, SQIVND (reference sequence). In DNA form, the CDR3 reads TGTGCCAGTAGTATACCCAGGGTCCATCAGCCCCAGCATTTT. It translates to CASSIPRVHQPQHF. The whole variable domain, remainder taken from reference TRBV19 and TRBJ1-5, is DGGITQSPKYLFRKEGQNVTLSCEQNLNHDAMYWYRQDPGQGLRLIYYSQIVNDFQKGDIAEGYSVSREKKESFPLTVTSAQKNPTAFYLCASSIPRVHQPQHFGDGTRLSIL.

This chain connects TRBV24-1 to TRBJ2-3, with 11 bases identical to TRBD1. CDR3 length equals 15 residues. V lost 4 bases and J lost 6; bases outside the gene matches: 5. From germline, CDR1 is KGHDR and CDR2 SFDVKD. In DNA, the CDR3 is TGTGCCACCAGTGACGACGGGGACAGGGGGGATACGCAGTATTTT. Translated: CATSDDGDRGDTQYF.

The J gene is TRBJ2-1, the V gene TRBV28; the D gene is possibly TRBD2 (7 bases). Trimming pared 4 bases from V and 4 bases from J, leaving 17 bases between. This CDR3 has 16 amino acids. Per germline, CDR1 MDHEN and CDR2 SYDVKM. Written as DNA, the CDR3 is TGTGCCAGCAGTTCTCCCCTCGCGGGGGCATACAATGAGCAGTTCTTC. This encodes CASSSPLAGAYNEQFF.

The rearrangement links TRBV6-6 to TRBJ1-5; D is uncertain. V shed 10 bases and J shed 5 bases, with 12 bases lying between them. The CDR3 totals 12 residues. Germline loops: CDR1 MNHNY, CDR2 SVGAGI (reference sequence). The CDR3 DNA reads TGTGCCATTCAGGCCCGCGATCAGCCCCAGCATTTT. Translation gives CAIQARDQPQHF.

The chain couples TRBV10-3 to TRBJ1-2; no clear D gene. The ends were cut back, 3 bases at V and 1 base at J, with 12 bases in the middle. Per the germline V gene, CDR1 is ENHRY and CDR2 is SYGVKD. This CDR3 has 15 amino acids. The CDR3, as DNA: TGTGCCATCAGTGACCCCAACAGCCATAACTATGGCTACACCTTC. Amino acids: CAISDPNSHNYGYTF.

The V call is TRBV5-4, the J call TRBJ2-1; D gene unclear. The CDR3 contains 12 residues. Trimming stripped 1 base from V and 7 bases from J, with 6 bases between. The germline V gene encodes CDR1 SGHNT and CDR2 YYREEE (reference sequence). CDR3 loop: CASSLYTNEQFF. CDR3 nucleotides: TGTGCCAGCAGCTTGTACACGAATGAGCAGTTCTTC. Drawing the rest from reference TRBV5-4 and TRBJ2-1, the complete variable domain is ETGVTQSPTHLIKTRGQQVTLRCSSQSGHNTVSWYQQALGQGPQFIFQYYREEENGRGNFPPRFSGLQFPNYSSELNVNALELDDSALYLCASSLYTNEQFFGPGTRLTVL.

V and J are TRBV9 and TRBJ2-1; weak D call: TRBD1 (7 bases). The CDR3 has 15 amino acids. The germline V gene has CDR1 SGDLS and CDR2 YYNGEE. The germline V and J ends were trimmed by 0 bases and 4 bases, with 11 bases remaining between them. The CDR3 here is CASSVVQGGYNEQFF. The CDR3 coding sequence is TGTGCCAGCAGCGTAGTTCAGGGGGGTTACAATGAGCAGTTCTTC.

As to this clonotype: Being one base from a much bigger clone, this may be a read error. This chain uses TRBV7-2 with TRBJ2-7; TRBD2 is a possible D gene (7 bases). The CDR3 is made up of 13 amino acids. CDR1 and CDR2 (germline): SGHTA, FQGNSA. CDR3 sequence reads: CASSFGGAGEQNF. The CDR3 DNA reads TGTGCCAGCAGCTTTGGGGGGGCGGGCGAGCAGAACTTC.

This chain connects TRBV6-4 to TRBJ1-4; D unclear. Trimming cost V 0 bases and J 0 bases, with 11 bases left between them. CDR1 and CDR2 (germline): MRHNA, SNTAGT. The CDR3 loop spans 17 amino acids. The CDR3 here is CASSDSLLATTNEKLFF. CDR3 nucleotide sequence: TGTGCCAGCAGTGACTCATTACTCGCCACAACTAATGAAAAACTGTTTTTT.

The rearrangement uses TRBV4-1 and TRBJ2-2; TRBD1 might be the D (6 bases). The germline CDR1 and CDR2 sequences are MGHRA and YSYEKL. This CDR3 is built from 17 residues. V was shortened by 2 bases and J by 7 bases, with 20 bases between the two germline ends. Here the CDR3 DNA reads TGCGCCAGCAGCCAAAAAGGTGCCAGGGGTAGTGTCGGGGAGCTGTTTTTT. Translating gives CASSQKGARGSVGELFF.

Only a few counts were recorded for this clonotype. J is TRBJ1-1 and V is TRBV2; the D gene is possibly TRBD1 (5 bases). With 3 bases removed from V and 5 bases from J, the gap between germline ends came to 10 bases. The CDR3 is made up of 13 amino acids. CDR1 is SNHLY, CDR2 FYNNEI, per germline. The CDR3 nucleotides read TGTGCCAGCAGTGACGATGGGGGAACTGAAGCTTTCTTT. Encoded protein: CASSDDGGTEAFF.

DNA for the CDR3: TGCAGCGTTCAGGGGGACTATGGCTACACCTTC. Translation gives CSVQGDYGYTF. This chain links TRBV29-1 with TRBJ1-2, with 7 positions matching TRBD1. This CDR3 contains 11 residues. Losses at the gene ends were 5 bases for V and 3 bases for J; bases not matched to a gene: 0. Germline V gene lookup returns CDR1 SQVTM and CDR2 ANQGSEA.

This clonotype has more than one count but fewer than ten. This sequence joins TRBV6-6 and TRBJ2-7; 7 nucleotides align to TRBD1. The V and J ends lost 5 bases and 7 bases, in that order; junction bases with no gene match: 8. Germline-derived CDR1 and CDR2 are MNHNY and SVGAGI (reference sequence). The CDR3 contains 13 residues. CDR3 coding DNA: TGTGCCAGCAGTGGTGACAGGGCGTGGGAGCAGTACGTC. It translates to CASSGDRAWEQYV.

In its sample, this clonotype was seen a few times. The chain is built from TRBV7-3 and TRBJ2-7, with D possibly matching TRBD2 (6 bases). Germline CDR1 and CDR2: SGHTA and FQGTGA. Trimming stripped 4 bases from V and 2 bases from J, with 15 bases between. CDR3 length: 15 residues. The DNA for the CDR3 is TGTGCCAGCAGCTCCACCAAACTAGCCCCCTACGAGCAGTACGTC. Translating gives CASSSTKLAPYEQYV.

This clonotype was seen repeatedly, ten times or more. The chain couples TRBV7-2 to TRBJ2-1; a possible D gene is TRBD1 (6 bases). V was pared by 4 bases and J by 0 bases, with 10 bases between. The CDR3 is made up of 15 amino acids. Germline V CDR1 and CDR2: SGHTA, FQGNSA. The CDR3 protein is CASSSTGFSYNEQFF. For the CDR3, the DNA is TGTGCCAGCAGCTCGACAGGATTCTCCTACAATGAGCAGTTCTTC.

This clonotype was picked up a small number of times. The chain links TRBV25-1 to TRBJ2-2, with D possibly TRBD1 on 5 matching bases. Trimming left V 4 bases short and J 5 bases short, with 14 bases between. This CDR3 is built from 15 residues. In germline, CDR1 is MGHDK, CDR2 SYGVNS. The CDR3 coding sequence is TGTGCCAGCAGTGCTTACGCAGGGTTGACCGGGGAGCTGTTTTTT. Encoded protein: CASSAYAGLTGELFF.

A few counts support this clonotype. This chain links TRBV28 with TRBJ2-3; a possible D gene is TRBD1 (7 bases). With 5 bases removed from V and 1 base from J, the gap between germline ends came to 16 bases. The germline V gene encodes CDR1 MDHEN and CDR2 SYDVKM. CDR3 length: 16 residues. The CDR3 sequence: CASSPPGGLGTDTQYF. CDR3 nucleotides: TGTGCCAGCAGTCCCCCAGGGGGGTTGGGCACAGATACGCAGTATTTT.

This clonotype came up a few times. The chain has TRBV9 and TRBJ2-1; 7 bases match TRBD2. The CDR3 has 16 amino acids. In germline, CDR1 is SGDLS, CDR2 YYNGEE. Trimming removed 0 bases from V and 2 bases from J; junction bases left unmatched: 5. CDR3 residues: CASSVGGGVPYNEQFF. The CDR3 DNA sequence: TGTGCCAGCAGCGTAGGTGGGGGGGTCCCCTACAATGAGCAGTTCTTC.

The sample holds a few counts of this clonotype. The chain employs TRBV12-3 or TRBV12-4 and TRBJ2-3; D is undetermined. V was shortened by 3 bases and J by 6 bases, with 16 bases between the two germline ends. The CDR3 totals 15 residues. As DNA, the CDR3 is TGTGCCAGCAGTTTGAGCAGGCCCTTATATGATACGCAGTATTTT. As protein: CASSLSRPLYDTQYF.

The chain is built from TRBV19 and TRBJ2-7, with TRBD1 identical over 7 bases. CDR3 length equals 14 residues. V shed 3 bases and J 5 bases; nucleotides not matched to a gene: 7. Germline assignment: CDR1 LNHDA and CDR2 SQIVND (reference sequence). The CDR3 bases are TGTGCCAGTAGTATTGAAGGACAGGCTGACGAGCAGTACTTC. Translated: CASSIEGQADEQYF. The full variable domain, in which reference TRBV19 and TRBJ2-7 provide the parts outside the CDR3, is DGGITQSPKYLFRKEGQNVTLSCEQNLNHDAMYWYRQDPGQGLRLIYYSQIVNDFQKGDIAEGYSVSREKKESFPLTVTSAQKNPTAFYLCASSIEGQADEQYFGPGTRLTVT.

This clonotype showed up just a few times. The CDR3 reads CASSYSGTTHEQFF. The CDR3 DNA follows: TGTGCCAGCAGTTACTCCGGGACAACCCATGAGCAGTTCTTC. V is TRBV12-3 or TRBV12-4 and J is TRBJ2-1, with D tentatively TRBD1 (6 bases). Deletions cut 4 bases from V and 8 bases from J, with 15 bases between. The CDR3 consists of 14 residues.

Of note for this clonotype: The CDR3 does not close with the conserved phenylalanine or tryptophan, likely indicating a read error. The chain uses TRBV7-6 and TRBJ2-1, with TRBD2 matching over 8 bases. The CDR3 spans 15 residues. Germline CDR1 SGHVS, CDR2 FNYEAQ. With V trimmed by 1 base and J by 5 bases, 4 bases remained unmatched. The CDR3 nucleotides are TGTGCCAGCAGCTTAGGCGGGGGGCCTCACAATGAGCAGTTCCTC. It is translated as CASSLGGGPHNEQFL.

This rearrangement joins TRBV9 to TRBJ2-3; D is unresolved. Trimming removed 1 base from V and 6 bases from J, with 12 bases in between. Germline values: CDR1 SGDLS, CDR2 YYNGEE. This CDR3 has 14 residues. In DNA form, the CDR3 reads TGTGCCAGCAGCGTATCTAGGAGTCGGGATACGCAGTATTTT. It codes for CASSVSRSRDTQYF.

This clonotype was counted many times. The CDR3 protein is CASSFPYDQPQHF. In DNA, the CDR3 is TGTGCCAGCAGCTTCCCTTATGATCAGCCCCAGCATTTT. This chain connects TRBV7-2 to TRBJ1-5; D is unclear. The CDR3 totals 13 residues. Germline V CDR1 and CDR2: SGHTA, FQGNSA. The ends were cut back, 3 bases at V and 5 bases at J, with 8 bases in the middle.

About this clonotype: With a much larger clone just one base away, this may be a read error. The rearrangement joins TRBV6-5 to TRBJ1-4, with D uncertain. Deletions cut 0 bases from V and 8 bases from J, with 13 bases between. The CDR3 consists of 15 residues. Germline V gene lookup returns CDR1 MNHEY and CDR2 SVGAGI. CDR3 sequence reads: CASSYSTGGREKLFF. The CDR3 nucleotides read TGTGCCAGCAGTTACTCGACGGGAGGAAGGGAAAAACTGTTTTTT.

This clonotype was observed a few times. The junction departs from germline at one end; a sequencing error may be responsible. This sequence joins TRBV6-1 and TRBJ1-1; a possible D gene is TRBD1 (5 bases). CDR1 and CDR2 from the germline V gene are MNHNS and SASEGT. The CDR3 consists of 13 residues. The CDR3 DNA sequence: TGCAGGGCCGGGGGGGAGATTGACACTGAAGCTTTCTTT. This codes for CRAGGEIDTEAFF.